This TCR beta chain was sequenced in a study of CD8 T cells in Susac syndrome. Notes on the study in general: Only a relatively small number of individuals were included in the TCR sequencing and HLA analysis.

The germline V gene has CDR1 LNHNV and CDR2 YYDKDF (reference sequence). This CDR3 spans 20 amino acids. V gave up 2 bases and J gave up 0 bases; unmatched junction bases: 10. TEMRA cells were enriched by FACS, and CD4+ and CD8+ T cells were negatively isolated. Remarks on this clonotype: Its antigen is currently unknown.

With random hexamers, reverse transcription was performed on about 0.45 to 1 ug of RNA. Across 54 Vbeta and 13 Jbeta, immunoSEQ multiplex PCR amplified TCR beta CDR3. TCRdb redid the calling of the immunoSEQ multiplex PCR reads with MiXCR, one entry per CDR3 protein. The table records some 110,000 distinct CDR3 sequences, around 94% of them present only once. Sequencing was carried out using CD4+ T cells from PBMCs. The rearrangement joins TRBV15 to TRBJ2-3; 14 bases are a match to TRBD2. This receptor was taken from a human donor in good health. This chain's CDR3 is CATSRPRLTSGRASTDTQYF. In DNA form, the CDR3 reads TGTGCCACCAGCAGACCGAGACTGACTAGCGGGAGGGCAAGCACAGATACGCAGTATTTT.